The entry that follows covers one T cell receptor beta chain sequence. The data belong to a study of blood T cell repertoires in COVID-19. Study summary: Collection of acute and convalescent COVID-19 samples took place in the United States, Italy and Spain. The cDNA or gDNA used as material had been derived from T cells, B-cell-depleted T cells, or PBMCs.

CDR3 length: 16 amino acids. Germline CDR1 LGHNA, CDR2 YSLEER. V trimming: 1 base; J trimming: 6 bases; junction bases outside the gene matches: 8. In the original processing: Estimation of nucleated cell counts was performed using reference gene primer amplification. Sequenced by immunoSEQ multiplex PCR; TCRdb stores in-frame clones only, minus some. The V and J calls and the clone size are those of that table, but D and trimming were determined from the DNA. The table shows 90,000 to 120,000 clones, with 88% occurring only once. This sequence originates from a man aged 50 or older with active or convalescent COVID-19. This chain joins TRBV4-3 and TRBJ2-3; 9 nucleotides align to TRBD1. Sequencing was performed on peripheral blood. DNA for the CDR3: TGCGCCAGCAGCCAAGGAGGACAGGGGCTGACGGATACGCAGTATTTT. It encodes CASSQGGQGLTDTQYF.